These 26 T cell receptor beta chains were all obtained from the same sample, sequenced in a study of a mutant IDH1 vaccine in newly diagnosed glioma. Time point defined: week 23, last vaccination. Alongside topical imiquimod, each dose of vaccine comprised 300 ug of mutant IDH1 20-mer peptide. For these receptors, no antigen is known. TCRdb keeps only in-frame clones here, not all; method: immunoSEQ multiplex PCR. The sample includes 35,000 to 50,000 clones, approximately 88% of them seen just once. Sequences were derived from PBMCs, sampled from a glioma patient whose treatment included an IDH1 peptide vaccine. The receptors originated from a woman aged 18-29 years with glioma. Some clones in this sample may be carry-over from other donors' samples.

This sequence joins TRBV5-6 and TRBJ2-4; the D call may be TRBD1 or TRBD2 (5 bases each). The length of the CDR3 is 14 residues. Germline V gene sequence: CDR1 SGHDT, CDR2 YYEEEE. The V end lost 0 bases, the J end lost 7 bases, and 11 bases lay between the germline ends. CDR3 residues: CASSLAGQKNIQYF. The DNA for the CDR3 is TGTGCCAGCAGCTTGGCGGGGCAGAAGAACATTCAGTACTTC.

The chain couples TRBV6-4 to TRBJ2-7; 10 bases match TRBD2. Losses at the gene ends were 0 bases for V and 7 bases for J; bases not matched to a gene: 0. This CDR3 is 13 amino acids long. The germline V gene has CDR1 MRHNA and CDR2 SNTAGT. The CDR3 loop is CASSDSTSGEQYF. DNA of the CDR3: TGTGCCAGCAGTGACTCGACTAGCGGGGAGCAGTACTTC.

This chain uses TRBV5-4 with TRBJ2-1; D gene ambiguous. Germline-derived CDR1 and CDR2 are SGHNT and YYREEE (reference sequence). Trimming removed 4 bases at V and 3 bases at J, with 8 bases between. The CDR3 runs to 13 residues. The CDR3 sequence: CASSPAHYNEQFF. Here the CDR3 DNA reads TGTGCCAGCAGCCCGGCCCACTACAATGAGCAGTTCTTC.

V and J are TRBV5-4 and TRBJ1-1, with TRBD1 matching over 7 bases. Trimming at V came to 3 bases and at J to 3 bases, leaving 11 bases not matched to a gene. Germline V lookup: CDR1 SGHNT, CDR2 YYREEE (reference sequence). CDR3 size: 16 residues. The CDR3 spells CASSSTGREWDTEAFF. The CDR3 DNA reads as TGTGCCAGCAGCTCGACAGGGCGAGAATGGGACACTGAAGCTTTCTTT.

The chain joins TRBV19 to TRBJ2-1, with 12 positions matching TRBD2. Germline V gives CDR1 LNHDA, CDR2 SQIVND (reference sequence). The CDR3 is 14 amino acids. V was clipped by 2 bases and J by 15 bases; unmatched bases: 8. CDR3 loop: CASSIWSTSGSVFF. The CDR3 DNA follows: TGTGCCAGTAGTATATGGTCGACTAGCGGGAGTGTGTTCTTC. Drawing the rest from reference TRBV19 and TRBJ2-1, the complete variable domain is DGGITQSPKYLFRKEGQNVTLSCEQNLNHDAMYWYRQDPGQGLRLIYYSQIVNDFQKGDIAEGYSVSREKKESFPLTVTSAQKNPTAFYLCASSIWSTSGSVFFGPGTRLTVL.

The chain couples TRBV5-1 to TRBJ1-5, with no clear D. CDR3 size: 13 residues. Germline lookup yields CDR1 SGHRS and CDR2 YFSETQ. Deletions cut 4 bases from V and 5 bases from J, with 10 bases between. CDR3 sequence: CASSEGGDQPQHF. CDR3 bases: TGCGCCAGCAGCGAGGGTGGGGATCAGCCCCAGCATTTT.

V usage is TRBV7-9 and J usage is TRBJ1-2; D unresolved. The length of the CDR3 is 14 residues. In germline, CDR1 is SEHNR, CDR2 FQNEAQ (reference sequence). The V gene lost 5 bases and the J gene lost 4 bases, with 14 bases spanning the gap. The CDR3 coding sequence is TGTGCCAGCAGCCCGATACAGACGACCTATGGCTACACCTTC. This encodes CASSPIQTTYGYTF.

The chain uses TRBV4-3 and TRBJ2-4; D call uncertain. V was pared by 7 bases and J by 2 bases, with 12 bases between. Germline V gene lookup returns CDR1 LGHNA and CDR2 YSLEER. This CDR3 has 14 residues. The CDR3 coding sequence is TGCGCCAGCATTGGGGTAGCAACCAAAAACATTCAGTACTTC. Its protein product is CASIGVATKNIQYF.

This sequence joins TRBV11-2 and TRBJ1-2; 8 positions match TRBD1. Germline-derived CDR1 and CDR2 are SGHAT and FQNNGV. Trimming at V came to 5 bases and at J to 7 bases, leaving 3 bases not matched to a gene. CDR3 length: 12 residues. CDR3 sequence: CASSQDRGGYTF. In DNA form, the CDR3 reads TGTGCCAGCAGCCAAGACAGGGGTGGCTACACCTTC. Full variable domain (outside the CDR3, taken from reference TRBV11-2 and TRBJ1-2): EAGVAQSPRYKIIEKRQSVAFWCNPISGHATLYWYQQILGQGPKLLIQFQNNGVVDDSQLPKDRFSAERLKGVDSTLKIQPAKLEDSAVYLCASSQDRGGYTFGSGTRLTVV.

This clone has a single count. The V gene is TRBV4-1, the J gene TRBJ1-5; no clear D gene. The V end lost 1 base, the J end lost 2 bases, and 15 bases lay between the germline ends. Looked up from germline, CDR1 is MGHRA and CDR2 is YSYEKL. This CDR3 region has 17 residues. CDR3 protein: CASSQAGYRTGNQPQHF. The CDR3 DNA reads TGCGCCAGCAGCCAAGCGGGCTACCGGACGGGCAATCAGCCCCAGCATTTT.

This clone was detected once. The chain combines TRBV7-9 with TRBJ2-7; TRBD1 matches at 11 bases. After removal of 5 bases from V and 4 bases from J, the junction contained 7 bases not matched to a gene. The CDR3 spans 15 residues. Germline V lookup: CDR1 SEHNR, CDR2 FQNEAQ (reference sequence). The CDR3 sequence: CASSPWDRGTYEQYF. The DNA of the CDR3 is TGTGCCAGCAGCCCTTGGGACAGGGGGACTTACGAGCAGTACTTC.

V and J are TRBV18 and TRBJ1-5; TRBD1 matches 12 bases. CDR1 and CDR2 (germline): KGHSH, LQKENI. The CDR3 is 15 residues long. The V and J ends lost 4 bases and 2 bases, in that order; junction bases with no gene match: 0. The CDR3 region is CASSRDRGRNQPQHF. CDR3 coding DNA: TGTGCCAGCTCACGGGACAGGGGGCGCAATCAGCCCCAGCATTTT.

The CDR3: CASSAGRPPKGYGYTF. The CDR3 DNA is TGTGCCAGTAGCGCGGGACGGCCTCCGAAGGGCTATGGCTACACCTTC. This sequence joins TRBV19 and TRBJ1-2, with D possibly TRBD1 on 5 matching bases. Trimming stripped 6 bases from V and 4 bases from J, with 21 bases between. CDR1 LNHDA and CDR2 SQIVND come from the germline V gene (reference sequence). This CDR3 region has 16 residues.

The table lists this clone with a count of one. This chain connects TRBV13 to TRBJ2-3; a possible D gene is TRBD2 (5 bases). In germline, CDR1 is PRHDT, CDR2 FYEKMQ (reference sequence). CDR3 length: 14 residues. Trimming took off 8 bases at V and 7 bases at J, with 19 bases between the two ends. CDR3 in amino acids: CASRPGFRGYTQYF. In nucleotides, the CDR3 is TGTGCCAGCCGTCCAGGCTTCCGCGGGTATACGCAGTATTTT.

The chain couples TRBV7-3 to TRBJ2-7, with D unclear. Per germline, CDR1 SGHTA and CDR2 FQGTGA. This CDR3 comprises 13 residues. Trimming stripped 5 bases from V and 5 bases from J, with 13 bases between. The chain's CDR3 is CASSLNGRNEQYF. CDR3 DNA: TGTGCCAGCAGCCTTAACGGCAGAAACGAGCAGTACTTC.

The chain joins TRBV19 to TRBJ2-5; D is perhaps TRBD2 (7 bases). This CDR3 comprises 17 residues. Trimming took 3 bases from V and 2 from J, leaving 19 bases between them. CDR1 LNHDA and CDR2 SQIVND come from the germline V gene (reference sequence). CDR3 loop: CASSMGGGGPLQETQYF. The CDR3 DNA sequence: TGTGCCAGTAGTATGGGAGGGGGGGGGCCCCTACAAGAGACCCAGTACTTC. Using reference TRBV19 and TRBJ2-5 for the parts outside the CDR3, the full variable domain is DGGITQSPKYLFRKEGQNVTLSCEQNLNHDAMYWYRQDPGQGLRLIYYSQIVNDFQKGDIAEGYSVSREKKESFPLTVTSAQKNPTAFYLCASSMGGGGPLQETQYFGPGTRLLVL.

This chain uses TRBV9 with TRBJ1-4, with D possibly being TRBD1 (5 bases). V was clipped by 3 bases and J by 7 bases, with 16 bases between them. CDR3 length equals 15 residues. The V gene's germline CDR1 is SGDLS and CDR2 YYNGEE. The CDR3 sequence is CASSASPGTVEKLFF. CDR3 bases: TGTGCCAGCAGCGCATCCCCGGGGACGGTTGAAAAACTGTTTTTT.

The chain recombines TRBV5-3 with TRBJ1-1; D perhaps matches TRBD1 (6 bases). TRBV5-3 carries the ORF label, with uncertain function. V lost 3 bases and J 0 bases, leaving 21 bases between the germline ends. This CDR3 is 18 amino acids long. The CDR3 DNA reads TGTGCCAGAAGCTCGACTACTAAAAAGACAGGTATGAACACTGAAGCTTTCTTT. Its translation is CARSSTTKKTGMNTEAFF.

The CDR3 DNA reads TGTGCCAGCAGCCCGACATCGGGACTGGGACGAGAGACCCAGTACTTC. It specifies CASSPTSGLGRETQYF. The chain has TRBV9 and TRBJ2-5; D is perhaps TRBD2 (6 bases). Germline loops: CDR1 SGDLS, CDR2 YYNGEE. V was clipped by 4 bases and J by 4 bases, with 20 bases between them. The CDR3 covers 16 residues.

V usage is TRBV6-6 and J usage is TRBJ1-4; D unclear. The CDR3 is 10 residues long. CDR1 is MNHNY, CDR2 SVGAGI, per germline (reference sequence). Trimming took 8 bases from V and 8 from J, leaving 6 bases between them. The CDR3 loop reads CASEKEKLFF. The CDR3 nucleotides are TGTGCCAGCGAGAAAGAAAAACTGTTTTTT.

Written as DNA, the CDR3 is TGTGCCACCCATAAAAGGGGAGGGTTGGGAGGGACCCAGTACTTC. Protein sequence: CATHKRGGLGGTQYF. The chain combines TRBV19 with TRBJ2-5, with TRBD2 matching over 7 bases. From germline, CDR1 is LNHDA and CDR2 SQIVND (reference sequence). This CDR3 spans 15 amino acids. The J segment lost 7 bases and the V segment lost 10 bases, leaving 18 bases of the junction unmatched.

The CDR3 DNA reads TGTGCCAGCAGCCCGCCACGGGAATTCGGTAATGAAAAACTGTTTTTT. Translated: CASSPPREFGNEKLFF. The chain is built from TRBV5-6 and TRBJ1-4; no firm D call. Germline-derived CDR1 and CDR2 are SGHDT and YYEEEE. The V end lost 4 bases, the J end lost 4 bases, and 17 bases lay between the germline ends. The CDR3 sequence is 16 residues long. The full variable domain, with the rest looked up from reference TRBV5-6 and TRBJ1-4, is DAGVTQSPTHLIKTRGQQVTLRCSPKSGHDTVSWYQQALGQGPQFIFQYYEEEERQRGNFPDRFSGHQFPNYSSELNVNALLLGDSALYLCASSPPREFGNEKLFFGSGTQLSVL.

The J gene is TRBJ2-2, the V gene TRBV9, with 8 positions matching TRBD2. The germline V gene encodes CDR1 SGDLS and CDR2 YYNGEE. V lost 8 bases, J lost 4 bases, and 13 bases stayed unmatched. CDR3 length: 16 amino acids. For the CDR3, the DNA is TGTGCCAGTAATAGCGGGGCCGTGGGTAGCACCGGGGAGCTGTTTTTT. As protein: CASNSGAVGSTGELFF.

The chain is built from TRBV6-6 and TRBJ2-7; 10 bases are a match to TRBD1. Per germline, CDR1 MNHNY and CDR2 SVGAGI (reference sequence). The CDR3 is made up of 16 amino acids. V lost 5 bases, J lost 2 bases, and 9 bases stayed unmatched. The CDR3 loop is CASSKPSGTGAYEQYF. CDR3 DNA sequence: TGTGCCAGCAGTAAACCATCCGGGACAGGGGCCTACGAGCAGTACTTC.

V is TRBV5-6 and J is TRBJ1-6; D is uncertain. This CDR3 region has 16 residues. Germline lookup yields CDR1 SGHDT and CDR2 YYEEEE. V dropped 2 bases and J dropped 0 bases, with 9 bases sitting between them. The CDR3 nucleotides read TGTGCCAGCAGCTTAGGTGCCCGCTCCTATAATTCACCCCTCCACTTT. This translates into CASSLGARSYNSPLHF.

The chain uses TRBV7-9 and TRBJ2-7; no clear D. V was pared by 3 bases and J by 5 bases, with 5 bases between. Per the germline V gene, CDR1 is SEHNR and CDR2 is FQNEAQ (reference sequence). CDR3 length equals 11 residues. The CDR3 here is CASSFSDEQYF. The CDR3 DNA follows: TGTGCCAGCAGCTTCTCGGACGAGCAGTACTTC. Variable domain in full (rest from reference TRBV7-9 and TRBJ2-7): DTGVSQNPRHKITKRGQNVTFRCDPISEHNRLYWYRQTLGQGPEFLTYFQNEAQLEKSRLLSDRFSAERPKGSFSTLEIQRTEQGDSAMYLCASSFSDEQYFGPGTRLTVT.